Given below is one TCR beta chain in context. This sample was taken from a study of OX40 agonist ivuxolimab in advanced cancers. Germline values: CDR1 SGDLS, CDR2 YYNGEE. The ends were cut back, 0 bases at V and 3 bases at J, with 9 bases in the middle. This CDR3 region has 14 residues. TCRdb's table, derived via immunoSEQ multiplex PCR, lists solely in-frame clones and lacks some. The sample records tens of thousands of clones, 80% to 95% being singletons. V usage is TRBV9 and J usage is TRBJ1-2; weak D call: TRBD1 (5 bases). The sample consisted of CD4+ or CD8+ T cells sorted from blood, taken in a trial of the OX40 agonist ivuxolimab. The clonotype originates from an adult with an advanced solid tumor such as melanoma, head and neck, liver or kidney cancer. The CDR3 protein is CASSVGMGHYGYTF. CDR3 in DNA: TGTGCCAGCAGCGTAGGGATGGGGCACTATGGCTACACCTTC.